Below are 7 T cell receptor beta chains sequenced from a single sample in a study of blood T cell repertoires in COVID-19. Measured with immunoSEQ multiplex PCR; TCRdb has only the in-frame clones, and not every one. In the table there are around 100,000 clones, about 83% of which are singletons. The sample was peripheral blood. Receptor source: a human donor in a cohort sampled during active COVID-19.

The chain is built from TRBV9 and TRBJ2-2, with D possibly matching TRBD1 (6 bases). Trimming took off 5 bases at V and 4 bases at J, with 12 bases between the two ends. This CDR3 comprises 14 residues. Germline CDR1 and CDR2: SGDLS and YYNGEE. The CDR3 DNA is TGTGCCAGCAGGACAGGCTGGGGCACCGGGGAGCTGTTTTTT. The encoded protein is CASRTGWGTGELFF. Full variable domain (outside the CDR3, taken from reference TRBV9 and TRBJ2-2): DSGVTQTPKHLITATGQRVTLRCSPRSGDLSVYWYQQSLDQGLQFLIQYYNGEERAKGNILERFSAQQFPDLHSELNLSSLELGDSALYFCASRTGWGTGELFFGEGSRLTVL.

V and J are TRBV3-1 (or the pseudogene TRBV3-2) and TRBJ2-2; D is possibly TRBD2 (6 bases). The germline V gene has CDR1 LGHDT and CDR2 YNNKEL (reference sequence). Deletions cut 2 bases from V and 4 bases from J, with 14 bases between. This CDR3 has 16 amino acids. DNA of the CDR3: TGTGCCAGCAGCCAACGTCGGGGAGCGGGCACCGGGGAGCTGTTTTTT. Translating it yields CASSQRRGAGTGELFF.

This clone showed up just a few times. The chain couples TRBV2 to TRBJ2-3; D is unresolved. Germline V gene sequence: CDR1 SNHLY, CDR2 FYNNEI. CDR3 length equals 15 residues. V was trimmed by 4 bases and J by 0 bases, leaving 11 bases between them. In DNA form, the CDR3 reads TGTGCCAGCAGTGCCCACAGCAGCAGCACAGATACGCAGTATTTT. This encodes CASSAHSSSTDTQYF.

This rearrangement joins TRBV19 to TRBJ1-4, with D unclear. Per the germline V gene, CDR1 is LNHDA and CDR2 is SQIVND (reference sequence). The CDR3 is made up of 14 amino acids. V was shortened by 3 bases and J by 8 bases, with 13 bases between the two germline ends. CDR3 DNA sequence: TGTGCCAGTAGTATGTCACCTCCTCTAGAAAAACTGTTTTTT. As protein: CASSMSPPLEKLFF.

The chain is built from TRBV19 and TRBJ1-2, with unresolved D. Germline loops: CDR1 LNHDA, CDR2 SQIVND (reference sequence). The CDR3 totals 15 residues. V lost 4 bases, J lost 2 bases, and 14 bases lay in between. The CDR3 here is CASSTLPESNYGYTF. In DNA, the CDR3 is TGTGCCAGTAGTACTCTCCCAGAATCGAACTATGGCTACACCTTC. Complete variable domain (other parts from reference TRBV19 and TRBJ1-2): DGGITQSPKYLFRKEGQNVTLSCEQNLNHDAMYWYRQDPGQGLRLIYYSQIVNDFQKGDIAEGYSVSREKKESFPLTVTSAQKNPTAFYLCASSTLPESNYGYTFGSGTRLTVV.

This clone has a single count. The V call is TRBV21-1, the J call TRBJ2-1; the table names TRBD2, a call not compared with the DNA. TRBV21-1 is classified as a pseudogene. The length of the CDR3 is 13 residues. The CDR3 spells CASSTRDYHEQFF. CDR3 nucleotide sequence: TGTGCCAGCAGCACCCGGGATTACCATGAGCAGTTCTTC.

V usage is TRBV6-2 or TRBV6-3 and J usage is TRBJ1-2, with D tentatively TRBD1 (6 bases). This CDR3 has 15 amino acids. From germline, CDR1 is MNHEY and CDR2 SVGEGT. The germline V and J ends were trimmed by 5 bases and 5 bases, with 18 bases remaining between them. DNA for the CDR3: TGTGCCAGCAGTCCATCACAGGGCTCCCTTTATGGCTACACCTTC. Translating gives CASSPSQGSLYGYTF.